A selection of T cell receptor beta chains follows, all from one sample in a study of blood T cell repertoires in COVID-19. Generated by immunoSEQ multiplex PCR, the TCRdb table keeps only in-frame clones and is missing some. The sample comprises about 190,000 clones, about 88% of which are singletons, and 1.1% rests with the top ten. Sequencing was performed on peripheral blood. The receptors shown here come from a young man with acute or convalescent COVID-19. Each CDR3 is given with its conserved first and last residue. D genes are given only for firm matches. Expanded clones get a size class; other rows say once, few or many, or leave the size out.

cdr3_nt,cdr3_aa,clone_size,j_call,d_call,v_call
TGCGCCAGCAGCTTGGGGCCAAATCAGCCCCAGCATTTT,CASSLGPNQPQHF,-,TRBJ1-5,-,TRBV5-1
TGTGCCAGCAGCCCAGCGGGAGTTCGGGATACGCAGTATTTT,CASSPAGVRDTQYF,-,TRBJ2-3,TRBD2,TRBV3-1/TRBV3-2
TGTGCCAGTAGAGACCGGGACATCAGCACCGGGGAGCTGTTTTTT,CASRDRDISTGELFF,-,TRBJ2-2,-,TRBV19
TGTGCCAGCAGCATTTCCCCGGGACAGGCGTCGAAACTGTTTTTT,CASSISPGQASKLFF,once,TRBJ1-4,TRBD1,TRBV7-3
TGTGCCAGCAGTTTAGAACTAGCTGAAGCTTTCTTT,CASSLELAEAFF,-,TRBJ1-1,-,TRBV12-3/TRBV12-4
TGTGCCAGCTCACGTGGCCTTACAGGGACTAATGAAAAACTGTTTTTT,CASSRGLTGTNEKLFF,-,TRBJ1-4,-,TRBV18
TGCGCCAGCACCCGAGCGGATACGCAGTATTTT,CASTRADTQYF,-,TRBJ2-3,-,TRBV10-2
TGTGCCAGCAGCTTGGCGGGGTGGACTAGGATCTACGAGCAGTACTTC,CASSLAGWTRIYEQYF,-,TRBJ2-7,TRBD2,TRBV5-6
TGTGCCAGCAGCAAAGAGAGCGGGGTATTTGCAGATACGCAGTATTTT,CASSKESGVFADTQYF,many,TRBJ2-3,-,TRBV21-1
TGTGCCAGCGGGGCGCAGGGGGCTACCTACGAGCAGTACTTC,CASGAQGATYEQYF,-,TRBJ2-7,TRBD1,TRBV18
TGTGCCAGCAGTTTACATCTAGCGGGGTTATCCTACGAGCAGTACTTC,CASSLHLAGLSYEQYF,-,TRBJ2-7,TRBD2,TRBV28
TGCAGCTCGGGGGGGCACCAGGACACTGAAGCTTTCTTT,CSSGGHQDTEAFF,-,TRBJ1-1,-,TRBV29-1
TGTGCCAGCAGTTTATTTAAACAGGGGGGCACTGAAGCTTTCTTT,CASSLFKQGGTEAFF,-,TRBJ1-1,TRBD1,TRBV27
TGTGCCAGCAGTTTCGACAGAAACTCCTACAATGAGCAGTTCTTC,CASSFDRNSYNEQFF,-,TRBJ2-1,-,TRBV7-9
TGTGCCAGCAGCCCCTGGAGGGGGCGAGGAACAGATACGCAGTATTTT,CASSPWRGRGTDTQYF,-,TRBJ2-3,-,TRBV5-5
TGTGCCAGCAGCCAAGATTTGCCGACTAGCGGGAGTTTCCGAACCCGGCGGGATGAGCAGTTCTTC,CASSQDLPTSGSFRTRRDEQFF,-,TRBJ2-1,TRBD2,TRBV4-2
TGTGCCAGCAGCGGGGGATGGCGGGAGGAGCAGTTCTTC,CASSGGWREEQFF,-,TRBJ2-1,TRBD2,TRBV7-3
TGTGCCAGCGCGGGGTTCACAGATACGCAGTATTTT,CASAGFTDTQYF,-,TRBJ2-3,-,TRBV12-3/TRBV12-4
TGTGCCAGCAGTGAAGCAGGGGGCGCTGGGGATGGCTACACCTTC,CASSEAGGAGDGYTF,-,TRBJ1-2,TRBD1,TRBV2
TGTGCCAGCAGCGTAGGTGCGGGAGTAGCAGGAAACACCATATATTTT,CASSVGAGVAGNTIYF,-,TRBJ1-3,-,TRBV9
TGTGCCAGCAGCACCAGACAGGGAGGTCGCCTAGCGGGAGAATCCGGGGAGCTGTTTTTT,CASSTRQGGRLAGESGELFF,-,TRBJ2-2,TRBD2,TRBV7-9
TGTGCCAGCAGTTTACTCGGGACAGCCGGTGAAAAACTGTTTTTT,CASSLLGTAGEKLFF,-,TRBJ1-4,TRBD1,TRBV27
TGTGCCAGTAGTACCCGGGGAGAGACCCAGTACTTC,CASSTRGETQYF,-,TRBJ2-5,-,TRBV19
TGTGCCAGCAGAACAGGGACAGGTAATTTGAACACTGAAGCTTTCTTT,CASRTGTGNLNTEAFF,-,TRBJ1-1,TRBD1,TRBV3-1/TRBV3-2
TGTGCCAGCAGCCCGACCGGGACAGGGTCTCTTAGGGGTCAGCATTTT,CASSPTGTGSLRGQHF,-,TRBJ1-5,TRBD1,TRBV9
TGTGCCAGCAGTGAAGGGGACAGGGTGAGGTCGGGTCAGTTCTTC,CASSEGDRVRSGQFF,-,TRBJ2-1,TRBD1,TRBV6-1
TGCGCCAGCAGCTTACAGGGACCTACGTTCTCTGGAAACACCATATATTTT,CASSLQGPTFSGNTIYF,-,TRBJ1-3,-,TRBV5-1